This T cell receptor beta chain appears in the sequencing data of a study of blood T cell repertoires in COVID-19. Repertoires were generated with immunoSEQ multiplex PCR, while TCRdb's copy carries only in-frame clones and drops some. The sample contains about 320,000 clones, about 88% of which appear only once. The CDR3 length is 15 residues. Per germline, CDR1 SEHNR and CDR2 FQNEAQ (reference sequence). The V end was cut by 6 bases, the J end by 2 bases, with 14 bases between. The specimen sequenced was PBMCs or T cells enriched from blood (not recorded which). This TCR was recovered from a man aged 60 to 75 who had recovered from COVID-19. V gene TRBV7-9 combines with J gene TRBJ1-5; D gene uncertain. Here the CDR3 reads CASSPSRTGNQPQHF. Here the CDR3 DNA reads TGTGCCAGCAGTCCATCACGAACAGGCAATCAGCCCCAGCATTTT.